The clone carrying this T cell receptor (beta chain) came up once. Its antigen remains unidentified. This sample was taken from a study of CD4 T cells in relation to SARS-CoV-2 and coronaviruses. Study-wide context: No peptide or an HIV-1 Nef peptide pool served as negative control. Study outcomes and limitations: SARS-CoV-2-driven expansion was significantly weaker in crossreactive than monoreactive clones. This crossreactivity analysis covered spike protein alone, no other viral proteins.

Before the COVID-19 pandemic, during about 2010-2019, CD4+ T cells were taken from unexposed donors. CD4+ T cells were isolated from the cells after around eleven days of culture. Cultures held under 2.5 million PBMCs per well with approximately 10 IU/ml IL-2. Assay: immunoSEQ multiplex PCR; the TCRdb copy retains only in-frame clones and omits some. The sample holds some 29,000 clones; over 75% are singletons and the top ten take roughly 15%. CDR1 is SEHNR and CDR2 is FQNEAQ in the germline V gene (reference sequence). The CDR3 spans 15 residues. The ends were cut back, 5 bases at V and 8 bases at J, with 16 bases in the middle.

Sequences were obtained from CD4+ T cells from PBMCs, cultured in vitro. The TCR sequence derives from a human donor in good health. The gene calls are TRBV7-9 and TRBJ1-6; no definite D call. CDR3 in DNA: TGTGCCAGCAGCGACTTAGCGGGCTTGGATTCACCCCTCCACTTT. Protein: CASSDLAGLDSPLHF.